The T cell receptor beta chain under discussion was sequenced for a study of metastatic and nonmetastatic thyroid tumors. Study in general: Comparison of repertoires was carried out across blood and tumor or nodule tissue from malignant and benign thyroid patients.

V gave up 5 bases and J gave up 5 bases, with 7 bases separating them. The CDR3 is made up of 11 amino acids. Germline V CDR1 and CDR2: SNHLY, FYNNEI. The table lists this clone with many counts. Its target is not known. Study-level points and caveats: Patients with malignant thyroid tumors reportedly had significantly higher TCR beta diversity than those with benign nodules, in blood and tumor.

Thyroid surgery had not been preceded by any treatment in any patient. TCRdb redid the clone calls on the PCR reads using MiXCR. The sample has around 13,000 clones, 12% seen once; the top ten hold approximately 30%. This receptor was obtained from a female donor with papillary thyroid cancer or a benign thyroid nodule (not recorded which). Some clones in this sample may be carry-over from other donors' samples. The rearrangement links TRBV2 to TRBJ2-7; D ambiguous. The material sequenced was blood. CDR3 nucleotide sequence: TGTGCCAGCAGTCAGAGAGACGAGCAGTACTTC. Translation: CASSQRDEQYF.